A single sample is the source of the 23 T cell receptor beta chains below, sequenced in a study of blood T cell repertoires in COVID-19. The data were produced by immunoSEQ multiplex PCR, yet TCRdb's version contains in-frame clones alone and is incomplete. Of more than 400,000 clones in the sample, 80% to 90% were seen once. The sequenced sample consisted of peripheral blood. These receptors were taken from a human donor in a cohort sampled during active COVID-19.

The chain couples TRBV27 to TRBJ1-1; 11 nucleotides line up with TRBD1. The CDR3 has 15 residues. Germline trimming cut 5 bases from V and 7 bases from J; bases unmatched to any gene: 9. CDR1 is MNHEY, CDR2 SMNVEV, per germline (reference sequence). The CDR3 protein is CASSPLGQGGFEAFF. The CDR3 DNA sequence: TGTGCCAGCAGTCCTCTGGGACAGGGGGGTTTTGAAGCTTTCTTT.

The J gene is TRBJ2-5, the V gene TRBV30; 12 bases line up with TRBD2. The CDR3 is 16 amino acids. Looked up from germline, CDR1 is GTSNPN and CDR2 is SVGIG (reference sequence). Trimming took 2 bases from V and 7 from J; bases not matched to a gene: 11. This CDR3 reads CAWSPGTSGLGATQYF. In nucleotides, the CDR3 is TGTGCCTGGAGTCCCGGGACTAGCGGGCTCGGGGCGACCCAGTACTTC.

This sequence joins TRBV28 and TRBJ2-7; TRBD1 is a possible D gene (6 bases). In germline, CDR1 is MDHEN, CDR2 SYDVKM. The CDR3 contains 15 residues. V was shortened by 6 bases and J by 3 bases, with 18 bases between the two germline ends. The CDR3 region is CASSQTGTQYYEQYF. CDR3 sequence (DNA): TGTGCCAGCAGCCAAACCGGGACACAATACTACGAGCAGTACTTC.

The chain has TRBV5-6 and TRBJ1-1; tentative D call: TRBD1 (6 bases). V gave up 0 bases and J gave up 0 bases, with 15 bases separating them. The CDR3 runs to 17 residues. CDR1 and CDR2 (germline): SGHDT, YYEEEE. CDR3: CASSLDLSRGMNTEAFF. CDR3 in DNA: TGTGCCAGCAGCTTGGATTTATCCAGGGGAATGAACACTGAAGCTTTCTTT.

This clone was seen more than once but under ten times. V usage is TRBV7-9 and J usage is TRBJ2-7, with D perhaps TRBD2 (5 bases). V was clipped by 4 bases and J by 5 bases, with 18 bases between them. Germline assignment: CDR1 SEHNR and CDR2 FQNEAQ (reference sequence). This CDR3 spans 15 amino acids. Here the CDR3 reads CASSSVQGSVDEQYF. For the CDR3, the DNA is TGTGCCAGCAGCTCCGTCCAAGGGAGTGTAGACGAGCAGTACTTC.

The chain carries TRBV3-1 (or the pseudogene TRBV3-2) and TRBJ1-4; 8 bases agree with TRBD1. After removal of 4 bases from V and 8 bases from J, the junction contained 12 bases not matched to a gene. Germline assignment: CDR1 LGHDT and CDR2 YNNKEL (reference sequence). This CDR3 spans 16 amino acids. The CDR3 region has the DNA TGTGCCAGCAGCCCCCCGTTGGACAGGGCATTAGAAAAACTGTTTTTT. The encoded protein is CASSPPLDRALEKLFF.

The sample holds one count of this clone. The genes are TRBV7-3 and TRBJ2-3; tentatively, D is TRBD2 (5 bases). Germline V gives CDR1 SGHTA, CDR2 FQGTGA. This CDR3 comprises 11 residues. The V and J ends lost 8 bases and 7 bases respectively, with 10 bases between them. CDR3: CASGSTNTQYF. The CDR3 nucleotides are TGTGCCAGCGGGAGTACGAATACGCAGTATTTT.

This CDR3 is CASSYRRVRNNSPLHF. The CDR3 region has the DNA TGTGCCAGCAGTTATCGTCGGGTTAGGAATAATTCACCCCTCCACTTT. The chain carries TRBV6-5 and TRBJ1-6; no clear D gene. Germline CDR1 and CDR2: MNHEY and SVGAGI. This CDR3 contains 16 residues. The V end lost 3 bases, the J end lost 5 bases, and 14 bases lay between the germline ends.

The chain uses TRBV19 and TRBJ1-1; TRBD1 matches 7 bases. Germline CDR1 and CDR2: LNHDA and SQIVND (reference sequence). This CDR3 comprises 13 residues. Unmatched junction bases numbered 4, after V lost 5 bases and J lost 4 bases. The CDR3 protein is CASSGQVVTEAFF. The CDR3 DNA reads TGTGCCAGTAGTGGACAGGTTGTCACTGAAGCTTTCTTT.

The V and J genes are TRBV27 and TRBJ1-4; D not certain. V was clipped by 2 bases and J by 0 bases, with 10 bases between them. This CDR3 spans 16 amino acids. Germline values: CDR1 MNHEY, CDR2 SMNVEV (reference sequence). The CDR3 sequence is CASSLNSVATNEKLFF. The CDR3 region has the DNA TGTGCCAGCAGTTTAAATTCGGTTGCAACTAATGAAAAACTGTTTTTT.

This clone was recorded once. The chain joins TRBV5-1 to TRBJ2-3, with 13 bases identical to TRBD2. J was trimmed by 5 bases and V by 4 bases; bases with no gene match: 7. The CDR3 length is 16 residues. From germline, CDR1 is SGHRS and CDR2 YFSETQ. The CDR3 DNA reads TGCGCCAGCAGCCTGGAGGGACTAGCGGGACTAGATACGCAGTATTTT. This encodes CASSLEGLAGLDTQYF.

The V gene is TRBV6-6, the J gene TRBJ1-2; D gene uncertain. CDR1 is MNHNY, CDR2 SVGAGI, per germline (reference sequence). V was pared by 2 bases and J by 2 bases, with 9 bases between. CDR3 length equals 14 residues. The CDR3 DNA follows: TGTGCCAGCAGTTACGCCCAGATAAACTATGGCTACACCTTC. Translated: CASSYAQINYGYTF.

V and J are TRBV24-1 and TRBJ2-1; 7 nucleotides match TRBD2. V shed 4 bases, J shed 9 bases, and the junction held 14 bases outside the gene matches. From germline, CDR1 is KGHDR and CDR2 SFDVKD. The CDR3 loop spans 16 amino acids. The CDR3 reads CATSDWTRGGVSEQFF. DNA of the CDR3: TGTGCCACCAGTGACTGGACAAGGGGAGGGGTTAGTGAGCAGTTCTTC.

This clone has a count of ten or more. The chain joins TRBV30 to TRBJ2-1; D might be TRBD2 (5 bases). The CDR3 covers 15 residues. Looked up from germline, CDR1 is GTSNPN and CDR2 is SVGIG (reference sequence). V lost 6 bases to trimming and J lost 8 bases, with 23 bases between them. CDR3 sequence reads: CACTRLWVAGHEQFF. As DNA, the CDR3 is TGTGCCTGCACAAGACTTTGGGTGGCGGGCCATGAGCAGTTCTTC.

This CDR3 is CASSGGRAEGEQFF. CDR3 sequence (DNA): TGTGCCAGCAGCGGGGGACGTGCGGAGGGTGAGCAGTTCTTC. The genes are TRBV6-6 and TRBJ2-1; possibly TRBD2 for D (6 bases). The CDR3 extends over 14 amino acids. The V gene's germline CDR1 is MNHNY and CDR2 SVGAGI (reference sequence). V was clipped by 6 bases and J by 9 bases, with 18 bases between them.

The V gene is TRBV11-2, the J gene TRBJ1-3; TRBD1 agrees at 8 bases. Germline CDR1 reads SGHAT; CDR2 reads FQNNGV. The CDR3 contains 19 residues. V was clipped by 6 bases and J by 2 bases; unmatched bases: 18. DNA of the CDR3: TGTGCCAGCAGAAACCCGGGACAGGCCTCCTTGGGGGCTGGAAACACCATATATTTT. Protein sequence: CASRNPGQASLGAGNTIYF.

This clone was detected once. The genes are TRBV4-1 and TRBJ2-1; 9 bases map to TRBD2. V shed 10 bases and J 8 bases; nucleotides not matched to a gene: 15. The V gene's germline CDR1 is MGHRA and CDR2 YSYEKL. CDR3 length equals 15 residues. CDR3 in DNA: TGCGCCACCCAGGGGGGGGTAGCGGGAGATGATGAGCAGTTCTTC. As protein: CATQGGVAGDDEQFF.

The genes are TRBV24-1 and TRBJ2-1, with TRBD1 as a possible D gene (5 bases). This CDR3 comprises 16 residues. Looked up from germline, CDR1 is KGHDR and CDR2 is SFDVKD. V was pared by 3 bases and J by 3 bases, with 14 bases between. This chain's CDR3 is CATSDNRNAGYNEQFF. The CDR3 DNA reads as TGTGCCACCAGTGATAACAGGAACGCTGGCTACAATGAGCAGTTCTTC.

The chain employs TRBV7-8 and TRBJ2-1, with D possibly matching TRBD1 (6 bases). Germline lookup yields CDR1 SGHVS and CDR2 FQNEAQ. The V end was cut by 3 bases, the J end by 9 bases, with 18 bases between. The CDR3 loop spans 15 amino acids. CDR3 region: CASSFPPALQGEQFF. CDR3 nucleotide sequence: TGTGCCAGCAGCTTTCCCCCGGCCCTACAGGGTGAGCAGTTCTTC.

The J gene is TRBJ2-5, the V gene TRBV21-1; TRBD1, as called in the table, went unchecked against the DNA. TRBV21-1 constitutes a pseudogene. CDR3 size: 14 residues. CDR3 region: CASRRGLKQETQYF. The DNA of the CDR3 is TGTGCCAGCAGAAGGGGGCTGAAACAAGAGACCCAGTACTTC.

This clone was counted between two and nine times. V and J are TRBV9 and TRBJ1-2, with D possibly TRBD1 on 6 matching bases. Germline lookup yields CDR1 SGDLS and CDR2 YYNGEE. Trimming cost V 10 bases and J 2 bases, with 18 bases left between them. This CDR3 spans 14 amino acids. The CDR3 loop reads CAPPPGVFNYGYTF. CDR3 in DNA: TGTGCCCCACCTCCAGGGGTCTTCAACTATGGCTACACCTTC.

The rearrangement joins TRBV27 to TRBJ2-1; TRBD1 matches 10 bases. Germline CDR1 reads MNHEY; CDR2 reads SMNVEV (reference sequence). Trimming at V came to 1 base and at J to 4 bases, leaving 7 bases not matched to a gene. This CDR3 region has 17 residues. The CDR3 sequence: CASSLWAGTGAYNEQFF. CDR3 coding DNA: TGTGCCAGCAGTTTATGGGCCGGGACAGGGGCATACAATGAGCAGTTCTTC.

The chain combines TRBV15 with TRBJ1-2; D is ambiguous. V was clipped by 7 bases and J by 8 bases, with 23 bases between them. The CDR3 spans 15 residues. Germline CDR1 is LNHNV and CDR2 is YYDKDF (reference sequence). Here the CDR3 reads CATTPKRTEQAGYTF. CDR3 bases: TGTGCCACCACCCCCAAAAGAACCGAGCAGGCAGGCTACACCTTC.